The source of this TCR beta chain is a study of shared clonotypes between healthy human individuals. General observations from the study: Sharing of clonotypes among donors was expected to vary with sequencing depth.

V lost 4 bases and J lost 3, with 7 bases in between. The CDR3 loop spans 13 amino acids. CDR1 and CDR2 from the germline V gene are SGHDT and YYEEEE. The authors distributed each subset's genomic DNA evenly over several immunoSEQ plates. It was around 320 ng DNA, some 28,000 T cell genomes, that went into each replicate PCR of unsorted PBMC. Ten immunoSEQ deep assay plates served to sequence unsorted PBMC DNA. Profiling relied on immunoSEQ multiplex PCR, and the TCRdb table lists in-frame clones only, not all of them. The table has around 530,000 clones, around 78% seen once; the top ten hold around 11%. This clone came up a few times. Its specificity is not known.

The chain joins TRBV5-6 to TRBJ1-4; D gene unclear. The TCR sequence derives from a woman aged 35 to 49 in good health. Some clones in this sample may be carry-over from other donors' samples. The specimen sequenced was PBMCs. This CDR3 is CASSLDPNEKLFF. The CDR3, as DNA: TGTGCCAGCAGCCTTGATCCTAATGAAAAACTGTTTTTT.